A single sample is the source of the 10 T cell receptor beta chains below, sequenced in a study of sequential checkpoint blockade in melanoma. Treatment reported: randomized to nivolumab then ipilimumab (arm A) or the reverse (arm B). The data were produced by immunoSEQ multiplex PCR, yet TCRdb's version contains in-frame clones alone and is incomplete. The sample includes 40,000 or so clones, 86% of them seen just once. This material consisted of CD8+ T cells sorted from blood (inferred from file names), taken from a patient given nivolumab and ipilimumab in sequence. The receptor set was obtained from a human donor with melanoma.

The chain uses TRBV15 and TRBJ1-2, with unresolved D. This CDR3 has 15 amino acids. CDR1 and CDR2 from the germline V gene are LNHNV and YYDKDF (reference sequence). V lost 1 base and J lost 4, with 13 bases in between. The CDR3 coding sequence is TGTGCCACCAGCAGAGTTGGCGGCGGTGCCTATGGCTACACCTTC. Translation gives CATSRVGGGAYGYTF.

The J gene is TRBJ2-3, the V gene TRBV28; D is possibly TRBD1 (8 bases). Trimming removed 4 bases from V and 2 bases from J, with 16 bases in between. This CDR3 spans 16 amino acids. Germline loops: CDR1 MDHEN, CDR2 SYDVKM. CDR3 sequence: CASSSTGGVYTDTQYF. The CDR3 coding sequence is TGTGCCAGCAGTTCTACAGGGGGGGTTTACACAGATACGCAGTATTTT.

J is TRBJ2-7 and V is TRBV27; tentative D call: TRBD2 (6 bases). V dropped 3 bases and J dropped 3 bases, with 15 bases sitting between them. The CDR3 loop spans 15 amino acids. Germline CDR1 MNHEY, CDR2 SMNVEV (reference sequence). The CDR3 DNA reads TGTGCCAGCAGTTTTGCACGGGGGACCGGCTACGAGCAGTACTTC. Translating it yields CASSFARGTGYEQYF.

This clone has only a few counts. The genes are TRBV7-9 and TRBJ2-7, with D possibly TRBD1 on 6 matching bases. This CDR3 spans 13 amino acids. V lost 4 bases, J lost 3 bases, and 10 bases lay in between. Germline CDR1 and CDR2: SEHNR and FQNEAQ (reference sequence). The CDR3 coding sequence is TGTGCCAGCAGCTCACGGGACAACTACGAGCAGTACGTC. Its protein is CASSSRDNYEQYV.

The CDR3 DNA reads as TGTGCCAGCAGTTCCACGGGCACAGATACGCAGTATTTT. Translating gives CASSSTGTDTQYF. V is TRBV28 and J is TRBJ2-3; D gene uncertain. The V gene lost 4 bases and the J gene lost 1 base, with 6 bases spanning the gap. Germline V gene sequence: CDR1 MDHEN, CDR2 SYDVKM. The CDR3 has 13 amino acids. Full variable domain (outside the CDR3, taken from reference TRBV28 and TRBJ2-3): DVKVTQSSRYLVKRTGEKVFLECVQDMDHENMFWYRQDPGLGLRLIYFSYDVKMKEKGDIPEGYSVSREKKERFSLILESASTNQTSMYLCASSSTGTDTQYFGPGTRLTVL.

V and J are TRBV5-1 and TRBJ2-7; TRBD1 agrees at 7 bases. The V gene's germline CDR1 is SGHRS and CDR2 YFSETQ. The CDR3 is 14 amino acids. The V gene end was trimmed by 2 bases and the J gene end by 7 bases; junction bases not matched to a gene: 9. The CDR3: CASSLTTGTWEQYF. The CDR3 DNA reads TGCGCCAGCAGCTTAACGACAGGGACGTGGGAGCAGTACTTC.

The chain combines TRBV5-1 with TRBJ2-7, with D perhaps TRBD1 (5 bases). V was trimmed by 4 bases and J by 5 bases, leaving 13 bases between them. Germline loops: CDR1 SGHRS, CDR2 YFSETQ. This CDR3 spans 13 amino acids. CDR3 sequence (DNA): TGCGCCAGCAGCCTCAATGGGGCCCACGAGCAGTACGTC. It translates to CASSLNGAHEQYV.

V usage is TRBV9 and J usage is TRBJ1-2; 9 bases align to TRBD1. Looked up from germline, CDR1 is SGDLS and CDR2 is YYNGEE. The CDR3 loop spans 14 amino acids. V was clipped by 4 bases and J by 7 bases; unmatched bases: 8. Here the CDR3 reads CASSKETGGRGYTF. CDR3 nucleotide sequence: TGTGCCAGCAGCAAAGAGACAGGGGGACGTGGCTACACCTTC.

The genes are TRBV29-1 and TRBJ2-1, with D tentatively TRBD2 (5 bases). Germline-derived CDR1 and CDR2 are SQVTM and ANQGSEA. This CDR3 is built from 14 residues. The ends were cut back, 6 bases at V and 10 bases at J, with 22 bases in the middle. The CDR3 DNA reads as TGCAGCGTCGACACTAGTGAGTATGTACCAGAGCAGTTCTTC. It yields the protein CSVDTSEYVPEQFF.

This chain uses TRBV5-3 with TRBJ1-3; a weak D match, TRBD1 (6 bases). TRBV5-3 is known as an ORF, though its function is uncertain. The V end lost 8 bases, the J end lost 4 bases, and 16 bases lay between the germline ends. The CDR3 length is 14 residues. In DNA, the CDR3 is TGTGCCAGTACAAGGGGGAGCGGAGGAAACACCATATATTTT. Protein: CASTRGSGGNTIYF.